The T cell receptor (beta chain) described here comes from a study of T cells in localized non-small cell lung cancer. Of note for this clone: The antigen is not known.

Study-level findings and limits: Uninvolved neighboring lung showed the greatest T cell clonality, exceeding tumor.

V lost 7 bases and J lost 8; bases outside the gene matches: 10. CDR1 is WSHSY and CDR2 is SAAADI in the germline V gene. CDR3 length equals 13 residues. Clones were read by immunoSEQ multiplex PCR, and TCRdb kept only the in-frame ones, dropping some. Seen here are over 30,000 clones, approximately 78% observed once, and the top ten hold roughly 33%. This TCR derives from a male donor older than 55 with stage II squamous cell lung carcinoma. The V and J genes are TRBV10-2 and TRBJ1-2, with 7 bases identical to TRBD1. Sequenced material: peripheral blood, taken before any cancer treatment. The CDR3 region has the DNA TGCGCCAGCAAACCTCAGGGGGTGGGGGGCTACACCTTC. Protein sequence: CASKPQGVGGYTF.